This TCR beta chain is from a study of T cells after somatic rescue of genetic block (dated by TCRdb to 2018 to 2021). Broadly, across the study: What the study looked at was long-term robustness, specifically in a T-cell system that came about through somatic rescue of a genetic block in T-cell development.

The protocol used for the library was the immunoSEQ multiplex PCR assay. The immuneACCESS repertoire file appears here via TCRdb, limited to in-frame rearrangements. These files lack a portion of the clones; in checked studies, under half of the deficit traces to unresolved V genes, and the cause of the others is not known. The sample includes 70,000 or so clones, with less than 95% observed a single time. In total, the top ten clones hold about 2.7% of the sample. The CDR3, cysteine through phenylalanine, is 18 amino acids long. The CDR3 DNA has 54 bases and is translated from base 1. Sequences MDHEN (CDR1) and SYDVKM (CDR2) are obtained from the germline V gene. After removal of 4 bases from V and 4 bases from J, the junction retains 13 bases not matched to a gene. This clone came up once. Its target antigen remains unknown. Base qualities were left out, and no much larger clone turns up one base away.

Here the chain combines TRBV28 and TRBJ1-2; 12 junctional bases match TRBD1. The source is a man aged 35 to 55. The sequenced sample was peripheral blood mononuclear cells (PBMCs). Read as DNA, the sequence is TGTGCCAGCAGTTCGGCCGGGACAGGGGGCGCAGGTTCCTATGGCTACACCTTC. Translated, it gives CASSSAGTGGAGSYGYTF.